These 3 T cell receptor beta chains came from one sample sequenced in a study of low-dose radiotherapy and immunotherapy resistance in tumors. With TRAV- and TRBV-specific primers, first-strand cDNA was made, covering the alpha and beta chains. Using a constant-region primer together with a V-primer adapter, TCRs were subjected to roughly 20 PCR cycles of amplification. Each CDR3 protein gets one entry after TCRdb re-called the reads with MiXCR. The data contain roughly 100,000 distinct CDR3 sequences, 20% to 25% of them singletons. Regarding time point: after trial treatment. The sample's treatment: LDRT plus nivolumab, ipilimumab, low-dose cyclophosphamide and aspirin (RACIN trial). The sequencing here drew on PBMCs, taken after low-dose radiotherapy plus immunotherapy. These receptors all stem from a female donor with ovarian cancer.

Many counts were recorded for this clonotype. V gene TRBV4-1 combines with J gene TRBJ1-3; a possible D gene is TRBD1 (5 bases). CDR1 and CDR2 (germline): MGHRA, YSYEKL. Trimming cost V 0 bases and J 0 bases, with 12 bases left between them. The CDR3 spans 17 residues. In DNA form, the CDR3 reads TGCGCCAGCAGCCAAGATCCGGGGGAGAGCTCTGGAAACACCATATATTTT. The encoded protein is CASSQDPGESSGNTIYF.

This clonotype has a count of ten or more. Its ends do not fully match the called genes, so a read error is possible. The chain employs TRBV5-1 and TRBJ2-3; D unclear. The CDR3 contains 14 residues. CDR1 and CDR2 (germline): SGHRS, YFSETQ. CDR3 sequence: CASSLDLKRDTQYF. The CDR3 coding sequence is TGCGCCAGCAGTTTGGACCTTAAGAGAGATACGCAGTATTTT.

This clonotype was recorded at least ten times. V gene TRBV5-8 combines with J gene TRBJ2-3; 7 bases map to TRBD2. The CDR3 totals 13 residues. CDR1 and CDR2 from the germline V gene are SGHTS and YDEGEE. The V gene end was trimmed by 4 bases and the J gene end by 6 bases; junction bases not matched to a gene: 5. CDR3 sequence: CASSPRGVDTQYF. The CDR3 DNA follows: TGTGCCAGCAGCCCCCGGGGGGTGGATACGCAGTATTTT.